This T cell receptor beta chain was documented in a study of shared clonotypes between healthy human individuals. On the study more broadly: Per donor, CD8 memory used one plate, CD8 naive used two, CD4 memory used three and CD4 naive used three. Study observations and caveats: Memory subsets generally showed smaller estimated richness than naive subsets did.

Splitting the CD4+ cells yielded a CD45RA+ naive subset and a CD45RA-negative memory subset. Turning to this clone: Its antigen is undetermined.

Each cell subset's genomic DNA was divided evenly among several immunoSEQ plates. Produced via immunoSEQ multiplex PCR; TCRdb's table is partial and in-frame only. The sample gives 180,000 or so clones, about 93% of which show up once; 0.067% is in the top ten. Sequences were obtained from naive CD4+ T cells sorted from blood. Sample subset: CD45RA+ positively selected. This receptor was obtained from a woman in her twenties or thirties in good health.

The CDR3 is CASSLVKNTGELFF. The CDR3 DNA reads TGTGCCAGCAGTTTAGTAAAGAACACCGGGGAGCTGTTTTTT. The chain carries TRBV28 and TRBJ2-2, with D hard to call. CDR3 length: 14 residues. The V gene's germline CDR1 is MDHEN and CDR2 SYDVKM. V gave up 2 bases and J gave up 1 base, with 5 bases separating them.